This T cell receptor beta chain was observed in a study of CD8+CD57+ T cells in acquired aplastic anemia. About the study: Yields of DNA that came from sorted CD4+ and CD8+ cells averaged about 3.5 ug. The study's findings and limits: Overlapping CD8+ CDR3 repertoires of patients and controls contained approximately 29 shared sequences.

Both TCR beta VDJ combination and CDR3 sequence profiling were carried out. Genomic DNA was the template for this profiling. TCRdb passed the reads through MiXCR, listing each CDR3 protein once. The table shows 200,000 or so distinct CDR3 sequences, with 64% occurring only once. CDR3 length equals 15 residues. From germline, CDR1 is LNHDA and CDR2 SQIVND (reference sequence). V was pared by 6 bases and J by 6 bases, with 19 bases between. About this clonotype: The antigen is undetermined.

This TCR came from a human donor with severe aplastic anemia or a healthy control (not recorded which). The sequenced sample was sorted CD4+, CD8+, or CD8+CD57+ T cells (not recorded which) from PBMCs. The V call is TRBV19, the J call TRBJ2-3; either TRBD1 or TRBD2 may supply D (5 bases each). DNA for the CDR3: TGTGCCAGTAGCCCGGGACCAATTCCCCGGGATACGCAGTATTTT. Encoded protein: CASSPGPIPRDTQYF.